Listed below are T cell receptor beta chains from one sample, sequenced in a study of T cells in Graves' hyperthyroidism and ophthalmopathy. Via MiXCR, TCRdb re-called the multiplex PCR reads, giving one row per CDR3 protein. Here the sample spans around 270,000 distinct CDR3 sequences, around 19% being singletons. Sequencing was done on a sample of blood. All receptors come from a man aged 45-60 years with Graves' ophthalmopathy. Each CDR3 is given with its conserved first and last residue. The D gene is left open where the match is weak.

>TRBV5-1|-|15|TRBJ2-6
CASSVNRAGANVLTF
>TRBV27|-|10|TRBJ1-2
CASYYYGYTF
>TRBV2|TRBD1|15|TRBJ1-5
CASSGDRGSNQPQHF
>TRBV5-1|-|15|TRBJ2-4
CASSGGGRQADIQYF
>TRBV11-2|TRBD1|14|TRBJ2-5
CASSYTGGQETQYF
>TRBV28|TRBD1|15|TRBJ1-2
CASSSGTGHGYGYTF
>TRBV2|-|13|TRBJ1-4
CASSDNWVGKLFF
>TRBV2|-|15|TRBJ2-7
CASSYQGEGLYEQYF
>TRBV2|TRBD2|17|TRBJ2-1
CASSFHGLAEEDNEQFF
>TRBV7-9|-|15|TRBJ1-4
CASRGLGTTNEKLFF
>TRBV28|TRBD2|14|TRBJ2-1
CARLSTSGGLEQFF
>TRBV25-1|-|13|TRBJ2-7
CASSALNHYEQYF
>TRBV7-9|-|12|TRBJ1-1
CAGSLGLFQAFF
>TRBV11-2|-|12|TRBJ2-1
CASSSQSGEQFF
>TRBV7-9|TRBD2|12|TRBJ2-3
CREGGSPDTQYF
>TRBV6-2/TRBV6-3|TRBD2|17|TRBJ2-2
CASSWTSGRANTGELFF
>TRBV5-5|-|14|TRBJ2-5
CASSRDSALETQYF
>TRBV27|TRBD2|16|TRBJ2-5
CASSLSPGAGGETQYF
>TRBV2|-|14|TRBJ2-2
CASSQDSNTGELFF
>TRBV28|-|14|TRBJ1-5
CASKLPVGNQPQHF
>TRBV24-1|-|13|TRBJ2-7
CATSDFPGYEQYF
>TRBV2|TRBD2|15|TRBJ2-3
CASSRTSGSTDTQYF
>TRBV18|TRBD2|14|TRBJ2-7
CASSPGLAGQGQYF
>TRBV28|-|15|TRBJ1-5
CASSFSGQTNQPQHF
>TRBV9|TRBD2|13|TRBJ2-7
CASSESGIDEQYF
>TRBV3-1|-|16|TRBJ2-6
CASSQETGSGANVLTF
>TRBV24-1|-|14|TRBJ2-1
CATSDGLATNEQFF
>TRBV10-3|TRBD1|18|TRBJ2-1
CAISEGTGAGGAGNEQFF
>TRBV4-1|TRBD2|16|TRBJ2-5
CASSYRLAGSQETQYF
>TRBV5-1|-|14|TRBJ2-3
CASSSGGGTDTQYF
>TRBV13|-|15|TRBJ2-2
CASSLGEGTTGELFF
>TRBV28|-|11|TRBJ1-1
CAINKYTEAFF
>TRBV12-3/TRBV12-4|-|12|TRBJ1-4
CASRTGPGKLFF
>TRBV6-5|-|16|TRBJ2-5
CASSYSVLGSGETQYF
>TRBV6-1|-|12|TRBJ2-7
CASQGSDYEQYF
>TRBV4-1|TRBD2|15|TRBJ2-1
CASSLRTSGLNEQFF
>TRBV7-9|TRBD2|17|TRBJ2-1
CASSPPRGRATYNEQFF
>TRBV12-3/TRBV12-4|-|14|TRBJ2-1
CASSYAGRYNEQFF
>TRBV3-1|-|11|TRBJ2-1
CASSSRGEQFF
>TRBV20-1|TRBD2|15|TRBJ2-7
CSARDGTSGTYEQYF
>TRBV10-3|TRBD2|14|TRBJ2-7
CAISSTSGTYEQYF
>TRBV5-1|-|12|TRBJ1-1
CASSSGYTEAFF
>TRBV12-3/TRBV12-4|TRBD1|16|TRBJ2-7
CASSLPGQGIPYEQYF